Below are 29 T cell receptor beta chains sequenced from a single sample in a study of human T cells and chemical hapten exposure. One entry per CDR3 protein, called by TCRdb with MiXCR from the RACE reads. This sample has approximately 81,000 distinct CDR3 sequences; approximately 8% occur once, and the top ten carry less than 2%. Stated time point: healthy volunteer bleed at 6 weeks. Whole blood that had not been fractionated was the source of extracted total RNA. The material sequenced was whole blood. These receptors all come from a male donor in good health. Some clones in this sample may be carry-over from other donors' samples.

In its sample, this clonotype was seen many times. The chain joins TRBV14 to TRBJ2-3, with a weak D call TRBD2 (6 bases). Germline V gene data show CDR1 as SGHDN and CDR2 as FVKESK. The CDR3 contains 14 residues. The V gene lost 1 base and the J gene lost 14 bases, with 19 bases spanning the gap. The CDR3 spells CASSQGVEGLPRYF. CDR3 coding DNA: TGTGCCAGCAGCCAAGGGGTGGAGGGCCTACCTCGGTATTTT.

The V and J genes are TRBV29-1 and TRBJ2-5; 7 nucleotides line up with TRBD1. V shed 4 bases, J shed 5 bases, and the junction held 10 bases outside the gene matches. The CDR3 contains 14 residues. Looked up from germline, CDR1 is SQVTM and CDR2 is ANQGSEA. The CDR3 reads CSVAMRGGRETQYF. The CDR3 nucleotides read TGCAGCGTTGCCATGCGAGGGGGCAGGGAGACCCAGTACTTC.

The gene calls are TRBV10-2 and TRBJ1-1, with D hard to call. Per the germline V gene, CDR1 is WSHSY and CDR2 is SAAADI. V gave up 0 bases and J gave up 0 bases, with 14 bases separating them. This CDR3 has 17 amino acids. CDR3 sequence (DNA): TGCGCCAGCAGTGAGTCGAATCGGGGTACGTTGAACACTGAAGCTTTCTTT. Its protein product is CASSESNRGTLNTEAFF.

This clonotype was found a few times. The chain is built from TRBV6-1 and TRBJ1-1; D may be TRBD1 (6 bases). The ends were cut back, 7 bases at V and 3 bases at J, with 12 bases in the middle. The CDR3 contains 13 residues. Germline V gives CDR1 MNHNS, CDR2 SASEGT. For the CDR3, the DNA is TGTGCCAGCAAAATACAGGGTCACACTGAAGCTTTCTTT. It specifies CASKIQGHTEAFF.

The CDR3 loop is CASSQGGGSRTGVYGYTF. CDR3 DNA sequence: TGCGCCAGCAGCCAAGGGGGTGGGTCGAGGACAGGGGTCTATGGCTACACCTTC. V is TRBV4-3 and J is TRBJ1-2; 9 bases are shared with TRBD1. The CDR3 contains 18 residues. Germline CDR1 LGHNA, CDR2 YSLEER. After removal of 1 base from V and 4 bases from J, the junction contained 13 bases not matched to a gene.

This clonotype occurred a few times. V usage is TRBV2 and J usage is TRBJ2-1; perhaps TRBD2 as D (6 bases). CDR3 length: 14 amino acids. V gave up 4 bases and J gave up 15 bases, with 22 bases separating them. The germline V gene encodes CDR1 SNHLY and CDR2 FYNNEI. CDR3 sequence reads: CASSAGREVWGSFF. In DNA form, the CDR3 reads TGTGCCAGCAGTGCGGGCAGGGAGGTTTGGGGATCGTTCTTC.

This clonotype came up many times. J is TRBJ1-2 and V is TRBV12-3 or TRBV12-4; D gene unclear. The CDR3 is 15 residues long. With 4 bases removed from V and 1 base from J, the gap between germline ends came to 13 bases. In nucleotides, the CDR3 is TGTGCCAGCAGTTCCCCGGTAGAAATTAACTATGGCTACACCTTC. As protein: CASSSPVEINYGYTF.

This chain joins TRBV11-2 and TRBJ2-5, with 8 positions matching TRBD1. Trimming at V came to 3 bases and at J to 2 bases, leaving 8 bases not matched to a gene. From germline, CDR1 is SGHAT and CDR2 FQNNGV. The CDR3 is 16 residues long. In DNA form, the CDR3 reads TGTGCCAGCAGCTTCCCCACAGGGGGGCTACAAGAGACCCAGTACTTC. As protein: CASSFPTGGLQETQYF.

This clonotype has more than one count but fewer than ten. This rearrangement joins TRBV6-5 to TRBJ2-3, with D perhaps matching TRBD1 (6 bases). Germline V lookup: CDR1 MNHEY, CDR2 SVGAGI. The CDR3 sequence is 17 residues long. Trimming stripped 2 bases from V and 1 base from J, with 16 bases between. The CDR3 region is CASSYRAWGQRTDTQYF. The CDR3 DNA reads as TGTGCCAGCAGTTACCGGGCATGGGGACAACGCACAGATACGCAGTATTTT.

This clonotype has a handful of counts. V usage is TRBV5-1 and J usage is TRBJ2-5; no firm D call. CDR3 length: 13 residues. Trimming removed 3 bases at V and 1 base at J, with 7 bases between. Germline assignment: CDR1 SGHRS and CDR2 YFSETQ. The CDR3 DNA sequence: TGCGCCAGCAGCTCGATCCCCCAAGAGACCCAGTACTTC. Translated, it gives CASSSIPQETQYF.

The chain links TRBV11-1 to TRBJ2-3; tentatively, D is TRBD1 or TRBD2 (5 bases each). This CDR3 comprises 16 residues. The germline V and J ends were trimmed by 2 bases and 6 bases, with 18 bases remaining between them. Germline loops: CDR1 SGHAT, CDR2 FQDESV (reference sequence). CDR3 sequence (DNA): TGTGCCAGCAGCTTAAATAGGGACCCTTTTGGGGATACGCAGTATTTT. Protein sequence: CASSLNRDPFGDTQYF.

In its sample, this clonotype was seen a few times. The chain combines TRBV6-5 with TRBJ1-2, with TRBD1 matching 9 bases. The CDR3 runs 15 residues. The V gene's germline CDR1 is MNHEY and CDR2 SVGAGI. The trim removed 6 bases at V and 6 bases at J, leaving 11 bases unmatched. CDR3 region: CASRRDGQGKDGYTF. CDR3 DNA: TGTGCCAGCAGGCGAGATGGACAGGGGAAGGATGGCTACACCTTC.

This clonotype was counted only a few times. This CDR3 is CASSYPGYTGELFF. The CDR3 nucleotides are TGTGCCAGCAGTTACCCGGGTTACACCGGGGAGCTGTTTTTT. The chain combines TRBV6-2 or TRBV6-3 with TRBJ2-2; D call uncertain. Germline V CDR1 and CDR2: MNHEY, SVGEGT. V was cut by 2 bases and J by 3 bases, with 7 bases left in between. The CDR3 length is 14 residues.

This clonotype was recorded many times. The CDR3 coding sequence is TGTGCCAGCAGGGCTAGCACAGATACGCAGTATTTT. This encodes CASRASTDTQYF. The chain uses TRBV28 and TRBJ2-3; no firm D call. V dropped 6 bases and J dropped 0 bases, with 4 bases sitting between them. There are 12 residues in the CDR3. Germline CDR1 is MDHEN and CDR2 is SYDVKM.

This clonotype was seen only a few times. V and J are TRBV20-1 and TRBJ2-7, with 9 bases that match TRBD2. In germline, CDR1 is DFQATT, CDR2 SNEGSKA (reference sequence). CDR3 size: 14 residues. V was clipped by 5 bases and J by 4 bases; unmatched bases: 9. This CDR3 reads CSAPSSGSSYEQYF. The CDR3 DNA reads as TGCAGTGCTCCTAGTAGCGGGAGTTCGTACGAGCAGTACTTC.

V and J are TRBV29-1 and TRBJ1-1, with D maybe TRBD1 (6 bases). The CDR3 extends over 15 amino acids. Germline lookup yields CDR1 SQVTM and CDR2 ANQGSEA. V shed 8 bases and J shed 3 bases, with 22 bases lying between them. CDR3 bases: TGCAGCTCACGTACTCAGGGGATAGGTGACACTGAAGCTTTCTTT. It translates to CSSRTQGIGDTEAFF.

This clonotype came up a few times. V gene TRBV10-3 combines with J gene TRBJ2-1, with 10 bases that match TRBD2. The germline V gene encodes CDR1 ENHRY and CDR2 SYGVKD. J gave up 7 bases and V 11 bases, and 8 bases lay outside the gene matches. CDR3 length equals 13 residues. This CDR3 reads CASDSGGRNEQFF. For the CDR3, the DNA is TGTGCCTCCGATAGCGGGGGGAGGAATGAGCAGTTCTTC.

In its sample, this clonotype was seen a few times. The rearrangement links TRBV11-2 to TRBJ2-1; D is ambiguous. The germline gives CDR1 SGHAT, CDR2 FQNNGV. The V end lost 0 bases, the J end lost 12 bases, and 18 bases lay between the germline ends. This CDR3 contains 15 residues. For the CDR3, the DNA is TGTGCCAGCAGCTTAGATGGGATCTCCTCTACGGGGCAGTTCTTC. Encoded protein: CASSLDGISSTGQFF.

The V and J genes are TRBV2 and TRBJ2-7, with 8 bases lining up with TRBD1. The CDR3 sequence is 13 residues long. With V trimmed by 11 bases and J by 4 bases, 10 bases remained unmatched. Germline V gene sequence: CDR1 SNHLY, CDR2 FYNNEI. The CDR3 coding sequence is TGTGCCTGCCAGGACAGGGAGGAGTACGAGCAGTACTTC. Its protein product is CACQDREEYEQYF.

Many counts were recorded for this clonotype. The chain has TRBV16 and TRBJ2-1; D assignment may be TRBD1 or TRBD2 (5 bases each). V dropped 4 bases and J dropped 4 bases, with 11 bases sitting between them. Germline V gene sequence: CDR1 KGHSY, CDR2 FQNENV. This CDR3 is built from 14 residues. In DNA, the CDR3 is TGTGCCAGCAGCCCTAGGGACGGATACAATGAGCAGTTCTTC. Translating it yields CASSPRDGYNEQFF.

This clonotype appeared a few times. The V gene is TRBV11-2, the J gene TRBJ1-4; D not certain. This CDR3 comprises 15 residues. Trimming shortened V by 1 base and J by 4 bases, and 10 bases separated the two germline ends. The germline CDR1 and CDR2 sequences are SGHAT and FQNNGV. CDR3 DNA sequence: TGTGCCAGCAGCTTAGGCAGCTCCGTTAATGAAAAACTGTTTTTT. Protein: CASSLGSSVNEKLFF.

The V gene is TRBV3-1, the J gene TRBJ2-1; the D is unclear. Between the trimmed V and J ends, which lost 0 bases and 0 bases, there was a span of 9 bases. Per the germline V gene, CDR1 is LGHDT and CDR2 is YNNKEL (reference sequence). The CDR3 is 16 amino acids. The CDR3 sequence: CASSQDPFTSYNEQFF. DNA of the CDR3: TGTGCCAGCAGCCAAGATCCCTTCACCTCCTACAATGAGCAGTTCTTC.

The sample holds many counts of this clonotype. V is TRBV9 and J is TRBJ2-5, with D possibly being TRBD2 (5 bases). V gave up 5 bases and J gave up 4 bases, with 12 bases separating them. The CDR3 totals 13 residues. Germline values: CDR1 SGDLS, CDR2 YYNGEE. CDR3 sequence (DNA): TGTGCCAGCAGAGCGTCCGAGGGAGAGACCCAGTACTTC. This translates into CASRASEGETQYF.

This clonotype has at least ten counts. The rearrangement joins TRBV20-1 to TRBJ2-2; 8 bases match TRBD1. CDR1 is DFQATT, CDR2 SNEGSKA, per germline (reference sequence). V lost 5 bases and J lost 2; bases outside the gene matches: 10. The CDR3 spans 16 residues. CDR3 DNA: TGCAGTGCTCTGGACAGGGAAGGGGCTAACACCGGGGAGCTGTTTTTT. Protein product: CSALDREGANTGELFF.

This clonotype was observed a handful of times. The chain joins TRBV4-3 to TRBJ2-3; D gene uncertain. Per the germline V gene, CDR1 is LGHNA and CDR2 is YSLEER. Between the trimmed V and J ends, which lost 0 bases and 10 bases, there was a span of 17 bases. There are 15 residues in the CDR3. The CDR3 DNA sequence: TGCGCCAGCAGCCAAGAACTGATGGCCGATAATCCGCAGTATTTT. Protein: CASSQELMADNPQYF.

A few counts support this clonotype. This chain links TRBV3-1 with TRBJ2-2; 9 nucleotides line up with TRBD2. The length of the CDR3 is 14 residues. Germline V gene lookup returns CDR1 LGHDT and CDR2 YNNKEL (reference sequence). The V and J ends lost 4 bases and 7 bases, in that order; junction bases with no gene match: 4. The CDR3 region is CASSRLAEGGELFF. For the CDR3, the DNA is TGTGCCAGCAGCCGACTAGCGGAGGGCGGGGAGCTGTTTTTT.

V gene TRBV29-1 combines with J gene TRBJ2-1; D is unresolved. V lost 3 bases, J lost 7 bases, and 10 bases lay in between. The germline gives CDR1 SQVTM, CDR2 ANQGSEA. The CDR3 is 12 residues long. The DNA of the CDR3 is TGCAGCGTTGACGGCAGGAGTAATGAGCAGTTCTTC. Translating gives CSVDGRSNEQFF.

This clonotype was detected ten times or more. The chain combines TRBV28 with TRBJ1-6; a weak D match, TRBD1 (5 bases). The CDR3 length is 13 residues. The V gene's germline CDR1 is MDHEN and CDR2 SYDVKM. Between the trimmed V and J ends, which lost 8 bases and 6 bases, there was a span of 11 bases. CDR3 in DNA: TGTGCCAGCCTCCGGGACCCTAATTCACCCCTCCACTTT. It is translated as CASLRDPNSPLHF.

The table lists this clonotype with a few counts. The chain recombines TRBV5-6 with TRBJ1-6, with unresolved D. This CDR3 spans 16 amino acids. Trimming shortened V by 0 bases and J by 7 bases, and 14 bases separated the two germline ends. Germline CDR1 reads SGHDT; CDR2 reads YYEEEE. The CDR3 region has the DNA TGTGCCAGCAGCTTGGATGGTATCGGGGAGAATTCACCCCTCCACTTT. This sequence encodes CASSLDGIGENSPLHF. The full variable domain, in which reference TRBV5-6 and TRBJ1-6 provide the parts outside the CDR3, is DAGVTQSPTHLIKTRGQQVTLRCSPKSGHDTVSWYQQALGQGPQFIFQYYEEEERQRGNFPDRFSGHQFPNYSSELNVNALLLGDSALYLCASSLDGIGENSPLHFGNGTRLTVT.